This T cell receptor beta chain was captured by sequencing in a study of OX40 agonist ivuxolimab in advanced cancers. Study-wide background: Across the patients, intravenous ivuxolimab was delivered every 2 weeks at 0.01 to 10 mg/kg. Study-wide findings and caveats: Clonal expansion by week 6 occurred in CD4+ and CD8+ blood T cells (at 0.1 to 3.0 mg/kg). On average, a greater number of expanded clones characterised CD8+ T cells relative to CD4+.

Profiling relied on immunoSEQ multiplex PCR, and the TCRdb table lists in-frame clones only, not all of them. Seen here are 85,000 to 100,000 clones, about 92% observed once, and the top ten hold about 0.27%. On this clone itself: Its antigen is not identified.

This CDR3 has 16 amino acids. Trimming left V 3 bases short and J 0 bases short, with 12 bases between. Germline CDR1 and CDR2: SGHTA and FQGNSA. The sequence came from an adult with an advanced solid tumor such as melanoma, head and neck, liver or kidney cancer. This specimen consisted of CD4+ or CD8+ T cells sorted from blood, obtained in a trial of the OX40 agonist ivuxolimab. The chain couples TRBV7-2 to TRBJ1-5; tentatively, D is TRBD1 (6 bases). The CDR3 loop is CASSFGGAFSNQPQHF. CDR3 nucleotide sequence: TGTGCCAGCAGCTTCGGGGGGGCGTTTAGCAATCAGCCCCAGCATTTT.